This TCR beta chain was recovered during a study of blood T cells in healthy people across ages. Next came a second PCR, run for about 6 to 11 cycles, which used a sample-barcoded 5' primer along with a J-beta primer mix. The authors tagged each cDNA molecule using a template-switch adaptor with 12 random nucleotides. TCRdb ran MiXCR on the 5' RACE reads and lists one entry per CDR3 protein. The table includes 700,000 to 950,000 distinct CDR3 sequences, 58% detected once. Total RNA was extracted at no less than 6 micrograms per sample. This clonotype was found a few times. This TCR was recovered from a man aged 25 to 45 in good health. Specimen: blood.

The chain's CDR3 is CASSSGPGTVYEQYF. The DNA of the CDR3 is TGTGCCAGCAGCTCCGGTCCCGGGACAGTCTACGAGCAGTACTTC. The chain carries TRBV7-3 and TRBJ2-7, with 7 bases lining up with TRBD1. Per the germline V gene, CDR1 is SGHTA and CDR2 is FQGTGA. The CDR3 is made up of 15 amino acids. V lost 4 bases and J lost 3; bases outside the gene matches: 9.